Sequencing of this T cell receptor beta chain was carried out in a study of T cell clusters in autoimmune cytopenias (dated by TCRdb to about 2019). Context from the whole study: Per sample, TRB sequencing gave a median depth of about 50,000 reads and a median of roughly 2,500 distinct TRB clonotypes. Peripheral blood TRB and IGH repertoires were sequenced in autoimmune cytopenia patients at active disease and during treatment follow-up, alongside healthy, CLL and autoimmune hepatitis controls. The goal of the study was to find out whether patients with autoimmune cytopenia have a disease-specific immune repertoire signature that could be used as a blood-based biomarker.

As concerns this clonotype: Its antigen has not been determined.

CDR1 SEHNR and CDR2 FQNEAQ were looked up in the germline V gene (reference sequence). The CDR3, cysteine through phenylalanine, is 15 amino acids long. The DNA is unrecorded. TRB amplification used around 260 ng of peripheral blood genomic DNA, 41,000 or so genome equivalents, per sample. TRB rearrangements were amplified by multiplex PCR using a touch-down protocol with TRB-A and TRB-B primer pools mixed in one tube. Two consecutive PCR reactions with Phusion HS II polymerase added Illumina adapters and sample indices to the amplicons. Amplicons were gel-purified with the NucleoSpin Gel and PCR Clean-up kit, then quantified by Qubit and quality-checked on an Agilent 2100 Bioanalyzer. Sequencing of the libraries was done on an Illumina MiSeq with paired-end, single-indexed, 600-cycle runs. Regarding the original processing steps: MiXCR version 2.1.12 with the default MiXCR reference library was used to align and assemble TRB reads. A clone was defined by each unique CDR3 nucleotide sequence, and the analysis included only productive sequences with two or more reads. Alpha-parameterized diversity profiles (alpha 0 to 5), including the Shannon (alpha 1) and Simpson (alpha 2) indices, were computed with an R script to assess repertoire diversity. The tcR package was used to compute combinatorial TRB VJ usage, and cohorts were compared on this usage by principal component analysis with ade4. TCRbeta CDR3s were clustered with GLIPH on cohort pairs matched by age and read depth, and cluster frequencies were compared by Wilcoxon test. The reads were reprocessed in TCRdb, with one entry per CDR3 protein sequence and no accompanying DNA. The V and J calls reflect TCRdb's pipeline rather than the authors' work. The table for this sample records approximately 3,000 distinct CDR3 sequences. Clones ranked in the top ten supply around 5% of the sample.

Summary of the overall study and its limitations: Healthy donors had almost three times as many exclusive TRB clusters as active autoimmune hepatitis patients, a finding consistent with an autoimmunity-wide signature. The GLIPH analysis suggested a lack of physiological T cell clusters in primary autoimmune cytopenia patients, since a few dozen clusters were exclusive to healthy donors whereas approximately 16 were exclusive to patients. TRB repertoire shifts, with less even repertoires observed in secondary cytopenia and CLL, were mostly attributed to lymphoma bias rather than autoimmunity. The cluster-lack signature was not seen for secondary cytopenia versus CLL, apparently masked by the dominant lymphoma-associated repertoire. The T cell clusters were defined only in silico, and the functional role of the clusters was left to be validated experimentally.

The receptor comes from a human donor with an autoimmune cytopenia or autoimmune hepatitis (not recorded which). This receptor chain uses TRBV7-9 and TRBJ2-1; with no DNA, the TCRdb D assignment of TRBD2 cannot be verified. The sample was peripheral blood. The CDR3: CAGSSGLAGYNEQFF.